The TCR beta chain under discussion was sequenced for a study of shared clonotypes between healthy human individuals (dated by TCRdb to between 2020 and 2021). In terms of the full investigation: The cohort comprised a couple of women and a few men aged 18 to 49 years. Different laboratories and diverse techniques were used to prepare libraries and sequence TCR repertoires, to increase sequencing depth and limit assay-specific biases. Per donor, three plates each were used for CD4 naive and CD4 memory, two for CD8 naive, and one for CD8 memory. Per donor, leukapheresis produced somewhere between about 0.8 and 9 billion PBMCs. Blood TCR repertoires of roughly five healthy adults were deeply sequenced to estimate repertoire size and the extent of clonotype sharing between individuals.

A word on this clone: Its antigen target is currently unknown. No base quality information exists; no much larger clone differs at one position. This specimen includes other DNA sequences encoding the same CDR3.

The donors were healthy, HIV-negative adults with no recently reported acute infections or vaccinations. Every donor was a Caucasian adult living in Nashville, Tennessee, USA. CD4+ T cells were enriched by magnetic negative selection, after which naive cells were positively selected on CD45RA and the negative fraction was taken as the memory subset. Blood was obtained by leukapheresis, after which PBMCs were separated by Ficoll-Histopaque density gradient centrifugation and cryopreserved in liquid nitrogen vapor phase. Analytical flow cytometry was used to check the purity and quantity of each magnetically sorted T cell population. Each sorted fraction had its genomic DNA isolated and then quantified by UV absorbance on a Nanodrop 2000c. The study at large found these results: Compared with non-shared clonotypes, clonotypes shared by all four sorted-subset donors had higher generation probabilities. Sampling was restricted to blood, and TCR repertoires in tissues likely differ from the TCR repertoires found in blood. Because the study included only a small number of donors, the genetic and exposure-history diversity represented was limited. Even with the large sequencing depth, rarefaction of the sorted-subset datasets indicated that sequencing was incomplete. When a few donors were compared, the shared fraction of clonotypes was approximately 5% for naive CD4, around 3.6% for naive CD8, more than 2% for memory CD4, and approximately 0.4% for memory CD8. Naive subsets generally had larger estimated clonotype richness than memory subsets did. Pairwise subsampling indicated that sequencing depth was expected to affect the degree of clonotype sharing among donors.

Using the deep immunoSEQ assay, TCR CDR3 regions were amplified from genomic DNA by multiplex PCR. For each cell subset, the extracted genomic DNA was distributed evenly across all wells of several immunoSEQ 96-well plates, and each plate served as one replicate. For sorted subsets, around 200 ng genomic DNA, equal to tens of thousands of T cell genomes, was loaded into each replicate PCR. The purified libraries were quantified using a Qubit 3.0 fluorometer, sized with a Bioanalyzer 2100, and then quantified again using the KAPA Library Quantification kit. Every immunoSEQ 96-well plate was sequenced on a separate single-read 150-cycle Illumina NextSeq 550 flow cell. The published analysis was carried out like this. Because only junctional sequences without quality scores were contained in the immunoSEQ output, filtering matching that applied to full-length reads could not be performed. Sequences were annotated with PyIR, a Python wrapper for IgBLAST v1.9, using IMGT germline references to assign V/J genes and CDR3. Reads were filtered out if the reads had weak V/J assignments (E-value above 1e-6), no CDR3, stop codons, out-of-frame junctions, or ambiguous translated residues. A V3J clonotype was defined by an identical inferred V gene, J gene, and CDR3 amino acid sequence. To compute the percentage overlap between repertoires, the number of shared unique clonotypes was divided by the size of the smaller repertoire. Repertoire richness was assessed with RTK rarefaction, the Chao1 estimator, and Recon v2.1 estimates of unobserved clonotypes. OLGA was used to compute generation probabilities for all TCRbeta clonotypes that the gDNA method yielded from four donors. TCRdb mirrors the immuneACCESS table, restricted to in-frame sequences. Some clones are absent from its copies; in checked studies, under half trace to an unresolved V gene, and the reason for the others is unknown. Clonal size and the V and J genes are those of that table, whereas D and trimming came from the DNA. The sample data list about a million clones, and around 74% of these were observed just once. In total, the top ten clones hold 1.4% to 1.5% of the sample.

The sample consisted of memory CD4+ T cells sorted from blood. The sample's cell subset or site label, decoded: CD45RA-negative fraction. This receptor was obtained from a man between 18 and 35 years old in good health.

The CDR3 in this case is CASSFGQGAEAFF. The DNA is as follows: TGTGCCAGCAGTTTCGGACAGGGCGCTGAAGCTTTCTTT. The chain uses TRBV6-6 and TRBJ1-1; 8 bases in between match TRBD1. At the junction V is shortened by 4 bases and J by 6 bases; bases outside the gene matches: 4. The CDR3 numbers 13 residues from cysteine through phenylalanine. The retained sequence is limited to the CDR3, 39 bases, with the frame set at the first base. CDR1 and CDR2, looked up from the germline V gene (reference sequence), are MNHNY and SVGAGI.